This paragraph reports one TCR beta chain. The sample originates from a study of glioma-infiltrating T cells after dendritic cell vaccination. About the study: Dendritic cell vaccination trial patients had either newly diagnosed or recurrent glioblastoma.

The germline V gene has CDR1 SEHNR and CDR2 FQNEAQ (reference sequence). The CDR3 has 15 amino acids. V gave up 0 bases and J gave up 4 bases; unmatched junction bases: 4. Primers: 60 V beta forward and 13 J beta reverse. Sequencing was performed with immunoSEQ multiplex PCR; in TCRdb, only in-frame clones are kept and a portion is missing. The table shows around 73,000 clones, with roughly four fifths occurring only once. This clonotype was sampled from a human donor with glioblastoma. The sequencing used blood, collected before dendritic cell vaccination. The rearrangement links TRBV7-9 to TRBJ1-1; 8 positions agree with TRBD1. CDR3 in amino acids: CASSLADREGTEAFF. In DNA form, the CDR3 reads TGTGCCAGCAGCTTAGCGGACAGGGAGGGCACTGAAGCTTTCTTT.